This TCR beta chain was observed in a study of T-cell memory formation after mild COVID-19. Study-wide findings and caveats: CD4+ bias marked clones expanding day 15 to 37, unlike balanced contracting clones. Those CD4+ clones that contracted were mainly in CM and EM (CD8+ ones in EMRA). Day 37-peaking second-wave clones had unconfirmed SARS-CoV-2 specificity.

The table lists this clonotype with a few counts. Its antigen is as yet unknown. CDR3 length equals 15 residues. Trimming cost V 4 bases and J 5 bases; bases outside gene matches: 8. Germline loops: CDR1 SGHTA, CDR2 FQGNSA. Constant-segment primers were used for 5'RACE, and the resulting TCR alpha and TCR beta cDNA libraries carried sample barcodes and UMIs. TCRdb itself ran the 5' RACE reads through MiXCR, one entry per CDR3 protein. The table includes hundreds of thousands of distinct CDR3 sequences, approximately 20% detected once. The specimen sequenced was PBMCs or a T cell subset sorted from them (not recorded which). This sequence originates from an adult woman who had mild COVID-19 (a few samples of this study predate the infection). Cell type and time point are not known. This chain joins TRBV7-2 and TRBJ2-5; 9 nucleotides match TRBD2. CDR3 loop: CASSWLAGRDETQYF. Here the CDR3 DNA reads TGTGCCAGCAGCTGGCTAGCGGGGAGGGATGAGACCCAGTACTTC.